The 8 T cell receptor beta chains listed next were all sequenced from one sample in a study of cytomegalovirus exposure and HLA in healthy donors. This PCR relied on a set of 60 Vbeta primers and 13 Jbeta primers. TCRdb's copy holds only in-frame clones and misses some; the assay was immunoSEQ multiplex PCR. This table holds about 160,000 clones, about three quarters found once. The sample taken for sequencing was PBMCs. These receptors came from a woman aged 50 to 60 in good health and CMV-seropositive.

This chain links TRBV4-3 with TRBJ2-7, with 7 positions matching TRBD2. The CDR3 extends over 16 amino acids. J gave up 0 bases and V 1 base, and 6 bases lay outside the gene matches. Germline lookup yields CDR1 LGHNA and CDR2 YSLEER. The chain's CDR3 is CASSQGGGTYSYEQYF. CDR3 DNA: TGCGCCAGCAGCCAAGGGGGAGGGACTTACTCCTACGAGCAGTACTTC.

CDR3 residues: CASSTTGLANEKLFF. CDR3 DNA sequence: TGTGCCAGTAGCACGACAGGGTTAGCTAATGAAAAACTGTTTTTT. This chain connects TRBV19 to TRBJ1-4; 7 nucleotides align to TRBD1. The CDR3 is 15 amino acids. V gave up 6 bases and J gave up 3 bases; unmatched junction bases: 7. The germline V gene encodes CDR1 LNHDA and CDR2 SQIVND (reference sequence).

This chain links TRBV10-1 with TRBJ2-7; 9 positions match TRBD2. The V segment lost 10 bases and the J segment 6 bases; nucleotides outside the gene matches: 16. Germline V gives CDR1 WNHNN, CDR2 SYGVQD (reference sequence). The CDR3 is made up of 15 amino acids. This CDR3 is CATIIIAGDPSEQYF. The CDR3 DNA reads as TGCGCCACCATAATAATAGCGGGAGATCCTTCCGAGCAGTACTTC.

The genes are TRBV28 and TRBJ1-2; TRBD1 matches 11 bases. The CDR3 covers 14 residues. The junction had 7 bases not matched to a gene; V was cut back by 8 bases and J by 5 bases. Germline V lookup: CDR1 MDHEN, CDR2 SYDVKM. CDR3 bases: TGTGCCAGCGTACAGGGACAGGGGGTTTATGGCTACACCTTC. Translating it yields CASVQGQGVYGYTF.

This clone occurred once. The V call is TRBV6-5, the J call TRBJ2-1, with 9 bases lining up with TRBD2. V trimming: 5 bases; J trimming: 6 bases; junction bases outside the gene matches: 8. Germline CDR1 is MNHEY and CDR2 is SVGAGI. The CDR3 covers 15 residues. The CDR3 reads CASSAGLAASNEQFF. CDR3 DNA: TGTGCCAGCAGTGCGGGACTAGCAGCATCCAATGAGCAGTTCTTC.

This chain links TRBV10-3 with TRBJ2-7, with a possible D match to TRBD2 (7 bases). Germline CDR1 is ENHRY and CDR2 is SYGVKD. V was cut by 4 bases and J by 6 bases, with 13 bases left in between. This CDR3 is 13 amino acids long. The CDR3 sequence is CAISAGEGVEQYF. The CDR3 region has the DNA TGTGCCATCAGTGCAGGGGAGGGTGTCGAGCAGTACTTC.

The chain joins TRBV5-5 to TRBJ2-3, with 7 bases that match TRBD2. Germline values: CDR1 SGHKS, CDR2 YYEKEE (reference sequence). V shed 1 base and J 4 bases; nucleotides not matched to a gene: 6. This CDR3 has 15 residues. Here the CDR3 reads CASSLFGGGSDTQYF. CDR3 bases: TGTGCCAGCAGCTTGTTTGGGGGGGGATCAGATACGCAGTATTTT.

The V call is TRBV19, the J call TRBJ1-6; 7 nucleotides match TRBD1. Looked up from germline, CDR1 is LNHDA and CDR2 is SQIVND (reference sequence). J gave up 9 bases and V 6 bases, and 8 bases lay outside the gene matches. The CDR3 is 14 residues long. The CDR3 nucleotides read TGTGCCAGTAGGGGACTAGGGGGCGTTTCACCCCTCCACTTT. This codes for CASRGLGGVSPLHF.